The next 2 T cell receptor beta chains were all read from a single sample in a study of regulatory T cells in long-lasting Graves disease. Assembly of TCR beta libraries relied on iRepertoire HTBI primers together with Arm-PCR of CDR3 regions. TCRdb fed the multiplex PCR reads into MiXCR, producing one record per CDR3 protein. The sample lists more than 650,000 distinct CDR3 sequences; approximately 29% were seen once. Time point: persistent/refractory GD, antithyroid drugs over 5 years with positive TRAb. Following extraction of RNA from PBMCs, that RNA was used to make the TCR library. The input for sequencing was peripheral blood mononuclear cells (PBMCs), taken when the disease was refractory, from a patient treated with antithyroid drugs. Every receptor here comes from a female donor with Graves disease.

A word on this clonotype: A much more abundant neighbour one base away suggests this may be a read error. This chain links TRBV12-3 or TRBV12-4 with TRBJ1-5; D is unresolved. Trimming took 7 bases from V and 0 from J, leaving 13 bases between them. This CDR3 region has 15 residues. The DNA for the CDR3 is TGTGCCAGCACCCTCGGGGAATATAGCAATCAGCCCCAGCATTTT. Amino acids: CASTLGEYSNQPQHF.

At least ten counts were recorded for this clonotype. The rearrangement links TRBV6-1 to TRBJ1-1, with D maybe TRBD1 (5 bases). This CDR3 region has 13 residues. Germline CDR1 is MNHNS and CDR2 is SASEGT. V was shortened by 7 bases and J by 1 base, with 10 bases between the two germline ends. In DNA, the CDR3 is TGTGCCAGCAAAGGGGCAGGGAACACTGAAGCTTTCTTT. Translating gives CASKGAGNTEAFF.